A selection of T cell receptor beta chains follows, all from one sample in a study of T cells expressing NK-cell markers. TCRdb derives one entry per CDR3 protein from the 5' RACE reads, leaving out DNA. In total, the table holds under 500,000 distinct CDR3 sequences. What was sequenced was blood T cells: a sorted CD56 or NKG2C T cell subset, CD4+ or CD8+ T cells, or bulk PBMC T cells (not recorded which). These receptors all stem from a woman between 18 and 70 years old in good health. CDR3s include the opening cysteine and the closing phenylalanine or tryptophan. Fields, in order: V gene, J gene, CDR3 protein.

V: TRBV6-2/TRBV6-3; J: TRBJ2-1; CDR3: CASSPLRTVLFF
V: TRBV6-2/TRBV6-3; J: TRBJ1-2; CDR3: CASKESSYYGYTF
V: TRBV19; J: TRBJ2-7; CDR3: CASSMGASYEQYF
V: TRBV5-4; J: TRBJ2-3; CDR3: CASSLELGTDTQYF
V: TRBV18; J: TRBJ2-7; CDR3: CASSPEREQYF
V: TRBV7-9; J: TRBJ1-1; CDR3: CASSSYAAGEAFF
V: TRBV5-1; J: TRBJ2-7; CDR3: CASSLTDRDEDEQYF
V: TRBV29-1; J: TRBJ2-1; CDR3: CSVESLDNEQFF
V: TRBV9; J: TRBJ2-3; CDR3: CASSVRLAGGADTQYF
V: TRBV20-1; J: TRBJ1-2; CDR3: CSARLKGLDYGYTF
V: TRBV6-2/TRBV6-3; J: TRBJ1-1; CDR3: CASKTTPGDPMNTEAFF
V: TRBV12-3/TRBV12-4; J: TRBJ2-3; CDR3: CASRGLDTQYF
V: TRBV12-3/TRBV12-4; J: TRBJ1-2; CDR3: CASSPFDYGYTF
V: TRBV18; J: TRBJ2-3; CDR3: CASSPPEQSRDTQYF
V: TRBV30; J: TRBJ2-1; CDR3: CAWFRPSSYNEQFF
V: TRBV24-1; J: TRBJ2-5; CDR3: CATSDSRTGPISETQYF
V: TRBV7-2; J: TRBJ1-5; CDR3: CASSLGSPVNQPQHF
V: TRBV10-3; J: TRBJ1-4; CDR3: CAISPGQGKGEKLFF
V: TRBV2; J: TRBJ2-7; CDR3: CASEAEANTYEQYF
V: TRBV20-1; J: TRBJ2-5; CDR3: CSARDVTVQETQYF
V: TRBV11-2; J: TRBJ2-2; CDR3: CASSLSTTGELFF
V: TRBV5-1; J: TRBJ1-2; CDR3: CASSQDSNYGYTF
V: TRBV4-1; J: TRBJ2-4; CDR3: CASSQVSGGVNIQYF
V: TRBV5-4; J: TRBJ2-3; CDR3: CASSLERREDTQYF
V: TRBV11-2; J: TRBJ2-3; CDR3: CASSDRLRTDTQYF
V: TRBV29-1; J: TRBJ2-3; CDR3: CSVPRTGGGDTQYF